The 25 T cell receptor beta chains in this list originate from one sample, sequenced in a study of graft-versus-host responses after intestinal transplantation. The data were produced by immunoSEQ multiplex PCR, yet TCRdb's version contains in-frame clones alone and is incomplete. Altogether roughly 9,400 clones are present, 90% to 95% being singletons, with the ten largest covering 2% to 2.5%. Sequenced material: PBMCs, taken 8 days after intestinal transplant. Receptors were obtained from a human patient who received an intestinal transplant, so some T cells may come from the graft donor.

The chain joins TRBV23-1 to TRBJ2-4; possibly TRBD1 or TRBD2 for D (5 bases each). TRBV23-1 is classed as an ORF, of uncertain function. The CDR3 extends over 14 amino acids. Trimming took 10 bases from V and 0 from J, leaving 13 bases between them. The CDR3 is CATGRKKAKNIQYF. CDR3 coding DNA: TGCGCCACGGGGCGGAAGAAAGCCAAAAACATTCAGTACTTC.

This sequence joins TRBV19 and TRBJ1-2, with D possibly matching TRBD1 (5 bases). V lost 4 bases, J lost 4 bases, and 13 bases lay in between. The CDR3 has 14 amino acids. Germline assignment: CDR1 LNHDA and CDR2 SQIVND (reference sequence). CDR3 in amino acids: CASSTSVGGYGYTF. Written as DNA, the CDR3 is TGTGCCAGTAGTACCTCGGTGGGGGGCTATGGCTACACCTTC.

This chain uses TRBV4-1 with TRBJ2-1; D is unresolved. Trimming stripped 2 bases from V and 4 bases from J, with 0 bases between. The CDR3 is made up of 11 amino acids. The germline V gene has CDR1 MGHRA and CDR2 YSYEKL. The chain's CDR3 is CASSQYNEQFF. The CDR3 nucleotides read TGCGCCAGCAGCCAATACAATGAGCAGTTCTTC.

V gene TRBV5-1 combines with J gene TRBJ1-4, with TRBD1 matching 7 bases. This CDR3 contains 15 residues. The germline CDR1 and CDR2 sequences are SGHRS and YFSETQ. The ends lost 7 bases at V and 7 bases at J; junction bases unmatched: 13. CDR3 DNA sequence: TGCGCCAGCGGGGAGGGGGCCCTCCCCCCTGAAAAACTGTTTTTT. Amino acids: CASGEGALPPEKLFF.

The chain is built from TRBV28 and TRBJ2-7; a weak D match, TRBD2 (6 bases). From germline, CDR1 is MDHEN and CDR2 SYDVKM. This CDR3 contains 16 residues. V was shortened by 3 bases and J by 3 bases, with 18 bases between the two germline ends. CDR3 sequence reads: CASSFYGDPAGYEQYF. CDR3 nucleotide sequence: TGTGCCAGCAGTTTTTATGGCGACCCAGCGGGCTACGAGCAGTACTTC.

CDR3 loop: CASSSAGVPSYEQYF. The CDR3 DNA follows: TGTGCCAGCAGTTCGGCTGGCGTACCTTCCTACGAGCAGTACTTC. The chain carries TRBV27 and TRBJ2-7; D remains ambiguous. The V and J ends lost 4 bases and 1 base respectively, with 14 bases between them. Germline assignment: CDR1 MNHEY and CDR2 SMNVEV (reference sequence). The CDR3 extends over 15 amino acids.

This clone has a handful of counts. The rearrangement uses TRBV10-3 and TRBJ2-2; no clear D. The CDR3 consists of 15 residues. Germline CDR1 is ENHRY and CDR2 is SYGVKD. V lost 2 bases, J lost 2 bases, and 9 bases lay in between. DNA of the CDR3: TGTGCCATCAGTGAGCGCCCAGATAACACCGGGGAGCTGTTTTTT. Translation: CAISERPDNTGELFF.

CDR3 sequence: CASSLSGTIGGTQYF. CDR3 bases: TGTGCCAGCAGTTTATCCGGGACAATCGGTGGGACCCAGTACTTC. This sequence joins TRBV27 and TRBJ2-5, with D perhaps TRBD1 (6 bases). Germline lookup yields CDR1 MNHEY and CDR2 SMNVEV (reference sequence). Trimming took 0 bases from V and 7 from J, leaving 15 bases between them. The CDR3 length is 15 residues.

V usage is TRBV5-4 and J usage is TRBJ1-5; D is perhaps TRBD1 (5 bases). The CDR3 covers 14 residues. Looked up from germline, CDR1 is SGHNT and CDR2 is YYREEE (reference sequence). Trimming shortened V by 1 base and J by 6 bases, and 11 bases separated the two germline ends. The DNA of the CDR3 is TGTGCCAGCAGCTTGAACGGGGGTGCTCAGCCCCAGCATTTT. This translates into CASSLNGGAQPQHF.

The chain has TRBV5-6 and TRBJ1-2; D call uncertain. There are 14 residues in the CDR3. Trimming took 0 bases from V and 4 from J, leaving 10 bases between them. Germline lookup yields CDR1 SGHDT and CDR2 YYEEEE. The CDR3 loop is CASSLGSGGYGYTF. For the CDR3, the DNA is TGTGCCAGCAGCTTGGGGTCGGGCGGCTATGGCTACACCTTC.

The CDR3 bases are TGTGCCAGCAGTGCCTTAAGGTACAATGAGCAGTTCTTC. This sequence encodes CASSALRYNEQFF. V is TRBV6-1 and J is TRBJ2-1; D gene uncertain. V was trimmed by 4 bases and J by 4 bases, leaving 8 bases between them. Germline assignment: CDR1 MNHNS and CDR2 SASEGT. The CDR3 extends over 13 amino acids.

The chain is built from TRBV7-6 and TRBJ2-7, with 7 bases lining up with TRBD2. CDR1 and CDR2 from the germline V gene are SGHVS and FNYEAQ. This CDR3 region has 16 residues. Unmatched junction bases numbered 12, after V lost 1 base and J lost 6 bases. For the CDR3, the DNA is TGTGCCAGCAGCTTAGGAGTAGGGTGGGAGGGAGCCGAGCAGTACTTC. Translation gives CASSLGVGWEGAEQYF.

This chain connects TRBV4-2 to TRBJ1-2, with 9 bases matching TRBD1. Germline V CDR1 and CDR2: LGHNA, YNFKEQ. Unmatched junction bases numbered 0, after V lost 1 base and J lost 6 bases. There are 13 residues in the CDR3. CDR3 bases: TGTGCCAGCAGCCAAGGGACAGGGGATGGCTACACCTTC. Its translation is CASSQGTGDGYTF.

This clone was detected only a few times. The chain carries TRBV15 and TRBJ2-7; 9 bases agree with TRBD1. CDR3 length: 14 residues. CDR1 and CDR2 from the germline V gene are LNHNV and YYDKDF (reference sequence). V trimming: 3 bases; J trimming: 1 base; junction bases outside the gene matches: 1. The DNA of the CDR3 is TGTGCCACCAGCAGTGGACAGGGGTCCTACGAGCAGTACTTC. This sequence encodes CATSSGQGSYEQYF. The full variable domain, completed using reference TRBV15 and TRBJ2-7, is DAMVIQNPRYQVTQFGKPVTLSCSQTLNHNVMYWYQQKSSQAPKLLFHYYDKDFNNEADTPDNFQSRRPNTSFCFLDIRSPGLGDTAMYLCATSSGQGSYEQYFGPGTRLTVT.

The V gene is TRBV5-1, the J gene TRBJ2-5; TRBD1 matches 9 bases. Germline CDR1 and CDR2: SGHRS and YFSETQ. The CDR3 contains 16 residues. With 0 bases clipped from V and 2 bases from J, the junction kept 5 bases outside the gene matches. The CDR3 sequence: CASSLGGQGRQETQYF. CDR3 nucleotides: TGCGCCAGCAGCTTGGGGGGACAGGGAAGACAAGAGACCCAGTACTTC. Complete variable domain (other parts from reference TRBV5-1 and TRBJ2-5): KAGVTQTPRYLIKTRGQQVTLSCSPISGHRSVSWYQQTPGQGLQFLFEYFSETQRNKGNFPGRFSGRQFSNSRSEMNVSTLELGDSALYLCASSLGGQGRQETQYFGPGTRLLVL.

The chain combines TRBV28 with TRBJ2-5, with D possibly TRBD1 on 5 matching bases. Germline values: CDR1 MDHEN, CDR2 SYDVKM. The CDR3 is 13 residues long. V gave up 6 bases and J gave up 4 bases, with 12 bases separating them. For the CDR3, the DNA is TGTGCCAGCAGCCCTCAGGGTGGAGAGACCCAGTACTTC. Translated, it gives CASSPQGGETQYF.

The CDR3 spells CASSLAVNSYEQYF. The DNA of the CDR3 is TGTGCCAGCAGCTTAGCCGTAAACTCCTACGAGCAGTACTTC. The chain joins TRBV7-2 to TRBJ2-7; D is ambiguous. The CDR3 is 14 residues long. Germline values: CDR1 SGHTA, CDR2 FQGNSA. Between the trimmed V and J ends, which lost 0 bases and 0 bases, there was a span of 6 bases.

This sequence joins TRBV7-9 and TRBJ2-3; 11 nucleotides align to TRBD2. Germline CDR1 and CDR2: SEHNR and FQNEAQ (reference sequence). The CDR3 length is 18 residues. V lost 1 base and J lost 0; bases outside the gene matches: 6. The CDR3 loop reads CASSLGASGRSSTDTQYF. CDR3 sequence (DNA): TGTGCCAGCAGCTTAGGGGCTAGCGGGAGGTCTAGCACAGATACGCAGTATTTT.

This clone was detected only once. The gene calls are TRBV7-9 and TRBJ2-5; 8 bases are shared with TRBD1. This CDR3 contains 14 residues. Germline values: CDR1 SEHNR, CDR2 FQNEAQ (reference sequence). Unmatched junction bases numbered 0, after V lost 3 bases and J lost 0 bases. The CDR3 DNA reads TGTGCCAGCAGCTTGGACAGGGACCAAGAGACCCAGTACTTC. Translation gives CASSLDRDQETQYF. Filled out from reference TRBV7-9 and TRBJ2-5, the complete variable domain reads DTGVSQNPRHKITKRGQNVTFRCDPISEHNRLYWYRQTLGQGPEFLTYFQNEAQLEKSRLLSDRFSAERPKGSFSTLEIQRTEQGDSAMYLCASSLDRDQETQYFGPGTRLLVL.

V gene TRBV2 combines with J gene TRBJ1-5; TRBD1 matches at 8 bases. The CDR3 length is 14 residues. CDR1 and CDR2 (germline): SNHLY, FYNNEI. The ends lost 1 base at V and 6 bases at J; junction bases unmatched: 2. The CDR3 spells CASSEGTGTQPQHF. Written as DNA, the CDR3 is TGTGCCAGCAGTGAAGGGACAGGGACTCAGCCCCAGCATTTT.

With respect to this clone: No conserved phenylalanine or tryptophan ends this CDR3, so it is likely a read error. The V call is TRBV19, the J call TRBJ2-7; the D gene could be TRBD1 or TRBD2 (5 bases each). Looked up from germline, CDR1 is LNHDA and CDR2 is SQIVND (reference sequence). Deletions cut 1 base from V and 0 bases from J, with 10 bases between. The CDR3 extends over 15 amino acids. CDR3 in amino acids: CASSIAAGSSYEQYS. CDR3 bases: TGTGCCAGTAGTATAGCGGCAGGGAGCTCCTACGAGCAGTACTCC.

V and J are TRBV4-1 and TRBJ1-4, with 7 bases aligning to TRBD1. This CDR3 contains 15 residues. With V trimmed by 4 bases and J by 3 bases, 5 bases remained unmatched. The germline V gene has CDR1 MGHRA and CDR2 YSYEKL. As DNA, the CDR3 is TGCGCCAGCAGCCCCACAGGGGTGGCTAATGAAAAACTGTTTTTT. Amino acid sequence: CASSPTGVANEKLFF.

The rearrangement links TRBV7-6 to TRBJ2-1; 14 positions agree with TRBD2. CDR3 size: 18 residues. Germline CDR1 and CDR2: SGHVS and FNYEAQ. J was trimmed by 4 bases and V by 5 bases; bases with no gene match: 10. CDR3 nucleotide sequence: TGTGCCAGCAGCCAAGGGACTAGCGGGAGCGTGGTATACAATGAGCAGTTCTTC. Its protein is CASSQGTSGSVVYNEQFF.

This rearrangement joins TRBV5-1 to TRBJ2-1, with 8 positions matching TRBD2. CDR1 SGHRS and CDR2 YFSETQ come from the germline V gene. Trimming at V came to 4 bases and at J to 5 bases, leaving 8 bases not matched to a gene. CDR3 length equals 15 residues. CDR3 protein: CASSPPAGADNEQFF. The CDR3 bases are TGCGCCAGCAGCCCCCCAGCGGGAGCTGACAATGAGCAGTTCTTC.

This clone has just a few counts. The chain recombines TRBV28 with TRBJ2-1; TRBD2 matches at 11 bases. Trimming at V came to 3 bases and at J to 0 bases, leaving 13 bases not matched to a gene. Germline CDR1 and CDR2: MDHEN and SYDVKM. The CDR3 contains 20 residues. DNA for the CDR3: TGTGCCAGCAGTTTCGGGACAGGCCTACTAGCGGGGGACTCCTACAATGAGCAGTTCTTC. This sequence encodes CASSFGTGLLAGDSYNEQFF.